The sequence of this TCR beta chain was determined in a study of blood T cells in healthy people across ages. Per germline, CDR1 LGHNA and CDR2 YSLEER. Trimming took off 0 bases at V and 0 bases at J, with 8 bases between the two ends. This CDR3 has 15 amino acids. Per-sample PBMC isolation yielded at least 7 million cells. As for this clonotype: The antigen is unknown.

Then a second PCR, running about 7 to 11 cycles, was carried out with a sample-barcoded 5' primer and a J-beta primer mix. TCRdb used MiXCR to reprocess the 5' RACE reads, holding one entry per CDR3 protein. The data contain some 760,000 distinct CDR3 sequences, just under 25% of them singletons. Study-level points and caveats: The recorded TCR beta diversity per million T cells decreased in a roughly linear manner with age.

These sequences were also reported in another study, on T cells of mothers and their children. That study reports: The TCR beta CDR3 read count exceeded 10 million for each mother and was some 3.1 million for each child. Compared with unrelated pairs, related mother-child pairs had slightly higher, non-significant overlap.

The source is a boy between 10 and 17 years old in good health. V usage is TRBV4-3 and J usage is TRBJ1-1; no clear D gene. Sequencing input: blood. CDR3 in amino acids: CASSQESDLNTEAFF. In nucleotides, the CDR3 is TGCGCCAGCAGCCAAGAGTCGGACTTGAACACTGAAGCTTTCTTT.